The rows below give T cell receptor beta chains drawn from one sample of a study of T-cell memory formation after mild COVID-19. Each CDR3 protein gets one entry after TCRdb re-called the 5' RACE reads with MiXCR. In the table there are about 110,000 distinct CDR3 sequences, around an eighth of which are singletons. The sequenced sample consisted of PBMCs or a T cell subset sorted from them (not recorded which). These receptor sequences come from an adult woman who had mild COVID-19 (a few samples of this study predate the infection). Cell type and time point are not known. The CDR3 runs from the conserved cysteine through the conserved F or W. Each record gives: V gene, J gene, clone size, D gene, CDR3 protein, CDR3 DNA. The D gene is left open where the match is weak. Clone size is shown for a subset of rows, as once, few, many or a class of expanded clone.

V gene: TRBV29-1
J gene: TRBJ2-7
clone size: few
D gene: -
CDR3 protein: CSVDEGSYEQYF
CDR3 DNA: TGCAGCGTTGACGAGGGTTCCTACGAGCAGTACTTC

V gene: TRBV5-1
J gene: TRBJ1-4
clone size: few
D gene: TRBD1
CDR3 protein: CASSLGTGGEKLFF
CDR3 DNA: TGCGCCAGCAGCTTGGGAACAGGGGGCGAAAAACTGTTTTTT

V gene: TRBV27
J gene: TRBJ1-2
clone size: -
D gene: -
CDR3 protein: CASRKLGDNYGYTF
CDR3 DNA: TGTGCCAGCAGGAAATTGGGGGATAACTATGGCTACACCTTC

V gene: TRBV2
J gene: TRBJ2-7
clone size: -
D gene: -
CDR3 protein: CASEGRPQSEQYF
CDR3 DNA: TGTGCCAGTGAGGGGAGGCCACAATCCGAGCAGTACTTC

V gene: TRBV9
J gene: TRBJ1-6
clone size: few
D gene: -
CDR3 protein: CASSVGNRANSPLHF
CDR3 DNA: TGTGCCAGCAGCGTAGGAAACCGGGCCAATTCACCCCTCCACTTT

V gene: TRBV12-3/TRBV12-4
J gene: TRBJ2-6
clone size: few
D gene: -
CDR3 protein: CASSLRVGANVLTF
CDR3 DNA: TGTGCCAGCAGTTTAAGGGTTGGGGCCAACGTCCTGACTTTC

V gene: TRBV5-1
J gene: TRBJ2-1
clone size: once
D gene: TRBD1
CDR3 protein: CASSLGTGYNEQFF
CDR3 DNA: TGCGCCAGCAGCTTGGGGACAGGTTACAATGAGCAGTTCTTC

V gene: TRBV15
J gene: TRBJ2-1
clone size: many
D gene: -
CDR3 protein: CATSRKGDEQFF
CDR3 DNA: TGTGCCACCAGCAGAAAAGGGGATGAGCAGTTCTTC

V gene: TRBV12-3/TRBV12-4
J gene: TRBJ2-1
clone size: few
D gene: TRBD2
CDR3 protein: CASSLSTSGYNEQFF
CDR3 DNA: TGTGCCAGCAGTTTGTCGACTAGCGGTTACAATGAGCAGTTCTTC

V gene: TRBV9
J gene: TRBJ2-7
clone size: many
D gene: -
CDR3 protein: CASSYDSYEQYF
CDR3 DNA: TGTGCCAGCAGCTATGATTCCTACGAGCAGTACTTC

V gene: TRBV20-1
J gene: TRBJ2-1
clone size: few
D gene: -
CDR3 protein: CSARVATYNEQFF
CDR3 DNA: TGCAGTGCTAGAGTAGCGACTTATAATGAGCAGTTCTTC

V gene: TRBV4-3
J gene: TRBJ2-5
clone size: few
D gene: -
CDR3 protein: CASSQDLYGGQETQYF
CDR3 DNA: TGCGCCAGCAGCCAAGACCTATATGGGGGCCAAGAGACCCAGTACTTC

V gene: TRBV6-6
J gene: TRBJ1-1
clone size: -
D gene: -
CDR3 protein: CASSLGPKRVGNTEAFF
CDR3 DNA: TGTGCCAGCAGTTTGGGGCCGAAAAGGGTAGGGAACACTGAAGCTTTCTTT

V gene: TRBV20-1
J gene: TRBJ2-3
clone size: medium-sized
D gene: TRBD2
CDR3 protein: CSARDLRRGEADTQYF
CDR3 DNA: TGCAGTGCTAGAGATCTCAGGCGGGGGGAGGCAGATACGCAGTATTTT

V gene: TRBV23-1
J gene: TRBJ1-5
clone size: -
D gene: -
CDR3 protein: CASSQSYRGSNQPQHF
CDR3 DNA: TGCGCCAGCAGTCAATCTTACCGCGGGAGCAATCAGCCCCAGCATTTT

V gene: TRBV6-2/TRBV6-3
J gene: TRBJ1-1
clone size: -
D gene: TRBD1
CDR3 protein: CASSYSGTGAEAFF
CDR3 DNA: TGTGCCAGCAGTTACTCGGGGACAGGGGCTGAAGCTTTCTTT

V gene: TRBV19
J gene: TRBJ1-1
clone size: few
D gene: -
CDR3 protein: CASSPFMGVNTEAFF
CDR3 DNA: TGTGCCAGTAGTCCCTTTATGGGGGTGAACACTGAAGCTTTCTTT

V gene: TRBV12-3/TRBV12-4
J gene: TRBJ2-5
clone size: many
D gene: -
CDR3 protein: CASSPDEGQETQYF
CDR3 DNA: TGTGCCAGCAGTCCAGACGAAGGTCAAGAGACCCAGTACTTC

V gene: TRBV29-1
J gene: TRBJ2-1
clone size: few
D gene: -
CDR3 protein: CSVEKGVDEQFF
CDR3 DNA: TGCAGCGTTGAAAAAGGGGTCGATGAGCAGTTCTTC

V gene: TRBV27
J gene: TRBJ2-3
clone size: few
D gene: -
CDR3 protein: CASSLTWWERPDTQYF
CDR3 DNA: TGTGCCAGCAGTTTGACGTGGTGGGAGAGGCCGGATACGCAGTATTTT

V gene: TRBV25-1
J gene: TRBJ2-1
clone size: -
D gene: -
CDR3 protein: CASSDPNGGYYNEQFF
CDR3 DNA: TGTGCCAGCAGTGACCCAAATGGGGGCTACTACAATGAGCAGTTCTTC

V gene: TRBV19
J gene: TRBJ1-2
clone size: -
D gene: -
CDR3 protein: CASSVGGGGRGFNYGYTF
CDR3 DNA: TGTGCCAGTAGTGTCGGTGGCGGCGGTCGAGGGTTTAACTATGGCTACACCTTC

V gene: TRBV6-5
J gene: TRBJ2-1
clone size: few
D gene: TRBD2
CDR3 protein: CASSTSGSYNEQFF
CDR3 DNA: TGTGCCAGCAGCACTAGCGGATCCTACAATGAGCAGTTCTTC

V gene: TRBV6-6
J gene: TRBJ1-1
clone size: -
D gene: -
CDR3 protein: CASSYQDGTEAFF
CDR3 DNA: TGTGCCAGCAGTTATCAGGACGGCACTGAAGCTTTCTTT

V gene: TRBV5-1
J gene: TRBJ1-2
clone size: few
D gene: TRBD1
CDR3 protein: CASSQNGQDHGYTF
CDR3 DNA: TGCGCCAGCAGCCAGAATGGACAGGACCATGGCTACACCTTC

V gene: TRBV15
J gene: TRBJ2-2
clone size: many
D gene: -
CDR3 protein: CATSREGRQNTGELFF
CDR3 DNA: TGTGCCACCAGCAGAGAGGGGAGACAGAACACCGGGGAGCTGTTTTTT

V gene: TRBV6-5
J gene: TRBJ2-1
clone size: -
D gene: -
CDR3 protein: CASSHAFIRDLPSSYNEQFF
CDR3 DNA: TGTGCCAGCAGCCACGCGTTTATCAGGGACTTACCGAGCTCCTACAATGAGCAGTTCTTC

V gene: TRBV10-3
J gene: TRBJ2-3
clone size: few
D gene: -
CDR3 protein: CAISPGVGIDTQYF
CDR3 DNA: TGTGCCATCTCGCCGGGCGTCGGAATCGATACGCAGTATTTT